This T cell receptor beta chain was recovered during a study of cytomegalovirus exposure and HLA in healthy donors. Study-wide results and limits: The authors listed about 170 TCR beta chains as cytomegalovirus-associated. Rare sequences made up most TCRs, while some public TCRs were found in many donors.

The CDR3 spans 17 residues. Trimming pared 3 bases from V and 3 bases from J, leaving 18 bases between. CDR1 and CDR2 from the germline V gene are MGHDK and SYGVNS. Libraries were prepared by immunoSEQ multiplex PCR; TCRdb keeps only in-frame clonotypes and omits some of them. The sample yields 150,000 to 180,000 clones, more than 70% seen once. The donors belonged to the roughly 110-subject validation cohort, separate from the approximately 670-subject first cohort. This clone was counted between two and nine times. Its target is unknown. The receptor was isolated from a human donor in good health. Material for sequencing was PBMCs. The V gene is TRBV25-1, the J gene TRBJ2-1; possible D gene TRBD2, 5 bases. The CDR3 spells CASSDSEHGAGYNEQFF. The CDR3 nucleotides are TGTGCCAGCAGTGACTCTGAACACGGCGCGGGCTACAATGAGCAGTTCTTC.